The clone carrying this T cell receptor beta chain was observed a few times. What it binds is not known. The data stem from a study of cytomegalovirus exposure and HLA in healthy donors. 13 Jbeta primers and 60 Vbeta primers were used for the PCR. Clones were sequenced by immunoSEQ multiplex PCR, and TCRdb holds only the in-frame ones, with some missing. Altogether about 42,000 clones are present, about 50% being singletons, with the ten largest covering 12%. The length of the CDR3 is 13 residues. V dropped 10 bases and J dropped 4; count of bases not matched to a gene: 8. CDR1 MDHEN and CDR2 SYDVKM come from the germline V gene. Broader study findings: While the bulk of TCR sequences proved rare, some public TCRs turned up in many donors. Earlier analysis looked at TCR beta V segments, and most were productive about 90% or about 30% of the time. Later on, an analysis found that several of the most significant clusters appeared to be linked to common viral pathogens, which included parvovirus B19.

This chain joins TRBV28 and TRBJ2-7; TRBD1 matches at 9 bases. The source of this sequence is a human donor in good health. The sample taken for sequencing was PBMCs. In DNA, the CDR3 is TGTGCCACCAGAGACAGGGGGAGGTACGAGCAGTACTTC. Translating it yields CATRDRGRYEQYF.